These 17 T cell receptor beta chains share one sample of origin, sequenced in a study of blood T cell repertoires in COVID-19. Assay used: immunoSEQ multiplex PCR; TCRdb lists only in-frame clones, some missing. The sample has over 600,000 clones, about 90% seen once. Sequencing used peripheral blood. The receptors shown here come from a young woman with acute or convalescent COVID-19.

J is TRBJ1-6 and V is TRBV14; D remains unclear. The V and J ends lost 1 base and 0 bases respectively, with 10 bases between them. CDR1 is SGHDN and CDR2 is FVKESK in the germline V gene. This CDR3 spans 17 amino acids. The CDR3 spells CASSQVRRVSYNSPLHF. CDR3 coding DNA: TGTGCCAGCAGCCAAGTTCGCCGAGTCTCCTATAATTCACCCCTCCACTTT.

This clone has only one observation. This chain joins TRBV19 and TRBJ1-1; 7 bases fit TRBD1. The germline V gene encodes CDR1 LNHDA and CDR2 SQIVND (reference sequence). V trimming: 5 bases; J trimming: 3 bases; junction bases outside the gene matches: 9. The CDR3 is 15 amino acids. The CDR3 region is CASSLRQGPHTEAFF. Written as DNA, the CDR3 is TGTGCCAGTAGTCTCAGACAGGGCCCGCACACTGAAGCTTTCTTT.

Details on this clone: Other DNA sequences in the sample encode the same CDR3. J is TRBJ2-1 and V is TRBV19, with 7 bases aligning to TRBD2. CDR1 is LNHDA and CDR2 is SQIVND in the germline V gene (reference sequence). CDR3 size: 15 residues. The J segment lost 2 bases and the V segment lost 3 bases, leaving 4 bases of the junction unmatched. The CDR3: CASSIGGGAYNEQFF. CDR3 nucleotide sequence: TGTGCCAGTAGTATTGGGGGGGGTGCCTACAATGAGCAGTTCTTC. Full variable domain (missing parts from reference TRBV19 and TRBJ2-1): DGGITQSPKYLFRKEGQNVTLSCEQNLNHDAMYWYRQDPGQGLRLIYYSQIVNDFQKGDIAEGYSVSREKKESFPLTVTSAQKNPTAFYLCASSIGGGAYNEQFFGPGTRLTVL.

V is TRBV19 and J is TRBJ1-2; D remains unclear. The CDR3 has 13 residues. Germline V CDR1 and CDR2: LNHDA, SQIVND (reference sequence). V was pared by 7 bases and J by 3 bases, with 12 bases between. CDR3 residues: CASTVSLDYGYTF. The CDR3 region has the DNA TGTGCCAGTACAGTGTCTCTCGACTATGGCTACACCTTC.

The chain is built from TRBV6-5 and TRBJ1-1, with 10 bases lining up with TRBD1. V lost 6 bases and J lost 11; bases outside the gene matches: 6. The CDR3 loop spans 12 amino acids. The V gene's germline CDR1 is MNHEY and CDR2 SVGAGI. The CDR3: CASSPGQGVAFF. CDR3 sequence (DNA): TGTGCCAGCAGCCCCGGACAGGGGGTTGCTTTCTTT.

V and J are TRBV10-2 and TRBJ2-5, with 10 bases aligning to TRBD2. The germline V gene encodes CDR1 WSHSY and CDR2 SAAADI. The J segment lost 5 bases and the V segment lost 5 bases, leaving 5 bases of the junction unmatched. The CDR3 covers 14 residues. The CDR3 DNA follows: TGCGCCAGCAGTCTAGCGGGGGACGACGAGACCCAGTACTTC. Amino acid sequence: CASSLAGDDETQYF.

The genes are TRBV21-1 and TRBJ1-2. TRBV21-1 is termed a pseudogene. This CDR3 contains 15 residues. The DNA for the CDR3 is TGTGCCAGCAGCGCGTCGGGCAGGGAGGGGGATGGCTACACCTTC. Its translation is CASSASGREGDGYTF.

Here the CDR3 reads CASSPRGGGPRADTQYF. As DNA, the CDR3 is TGTGCCAGCAGCCCCAGAGGGGGGGGGCCGAGAGCAGATACGCAGTATTTT. The chain couples TRBV7-2 to TRBJ2-3; a possible D gene is TRBD2 (7 bases). V gave up 5 bases and J gave up 4 bases, with 22 bases separating them. There are 17 residues in the CDR3. Germline V gives CDR1 SGHTA, CDR2 FQGNSA. The full variable domain, its missing parts supplied by reference TRBV7-2 and TRBJ2-3, is GAGVSQSPSNKVTEKGKDVELRCDPISGHTALYWYRQSLGQGLEFLIYFQGNSAPDKSGLPSDRFSAERTGGSVSTLTIQRTQQEDSAVYLCASSPRGGGPRADTQYFGPGTRLTVL.

The chain joins TRBV6-7 to TRBJ1-1, with 8 positions matching TRBD1. TRBV6-7 is identified as an open reading frame with a role that is uncertain. The junction had 10 bases not matched to a gene; V was cut back by 2 bases and J by 2 bases. The CDR3 runs 17 residues. CDR3 nucleotides: TGTGCCAGCAGTTACAACAGGACAGGGTTTTCCAACACTGAAGCTTTCTTT. Protein: CASSYNRTGFSNTEAFF.

The chain couples TRBV30 to TRBJ1-1, with D perhaps matching TRBD1 (5 bases). Germline V CDR1 and CDR2: GTSNPN, SVGIG (reference sequence). CDR3 size: 13 residues. Trimming stripped 3 bases from V and 3 bases from J, with 11 bases between. DNA of the CDR3: TGTGCCTGGAGGCCTGACAGAGACACTGAAGCTTTCTTT. Encoded protein: CAWRPDRDTEAFF.

The rearrangement uses TRBV4-3 and TRBJ1-2; D is ambiguous. From germline, CDR1 is LGHNA and CDR2 YSLEER. Trimming took off 0 bases at V and 3 bases at J, with 5 bases between the two ends. This CDR3 has 13 residues. The CDR3 sequence is CASSQDRYYGYTF. CDR3 DNA sequence: TGCGCCAGCAGCCAAGACAGATACTATGGCTACACCTTC.

The chain recombines TRBV6-1 with TRBJ1-2, with a weak D call TRBD1 (5 bases). Germline V gives CDR1 MNHNS, CDR2 SASEGT. V was trimmed by 3 bases and J by 5 bases, leaving 16 bases between them. The CDR3 has 15 residues. For the CDR3, the DNA is TGTGCCAGCAGTGAGGGGCCACTGCCTTTGTATGGCTACACCTTC. The encoded protein is CASSEGPLPLYGYTF.

This clone was counted between two and nine times. V is TRBV10-3 and J is TRBJ1-3; 7 positions agree with TRBD1. Germline-derived CDR1 and CDR2 are ENHRY and SYGVKD. This CDR3 has 12 residues. J gave up 4 bases and V 8 bases, and 2 bases lay outside the gene matches. DNA of the CDR3: TGTGCCATCCGGGACAGCGGAAACACCATATATTTT. As protein: CAIRDSGNTIYF.

J is TRBJ1-1 and V is TRBV14, with TRBD1 matching over 8 bases. The CDR3 spans 15 residues. The germline gives CDR1 SGHDN, CDR2 FVKESK. J lost 5 bases, V lost 1 base, and 6 bases had no gene match. The CDR3 reads CASSQATGTGTEAFF. CDR3 DNA: TGTGCCAGCAGCCAAGCCACAGGGACAGGAACTGAAGCTTTCTTT.

V and J are TRBV24-1 and TRBJ1-2, with 12 positions matching TRBD1. Germline trimming cut 5 bases from V and 4 bases from J; bases unmatched to any gene: 16. CDR1 KGHDR and CDR2 SFDVKD come from the germline V gene. The CDR3 sequence is 19 residues long. The CDR3 nucleotides are TGTGCCACCAGTGGGTTAACCGGGACAGGGGGCGATGGGCTCTATGGCTACACCTTC. Protein sequence: CATSGLTGTGGDGLYGYTF.

V and J are TRBV5-1 and TRBJ1-1; D not certain. Trimming stripped 3 bases from V and 2 bases from J, with 14 bases between. The germline gives CDR1 SGHRS, CDR2 YFSETQ. The CDR3 runs to 15 residues. The CDR3 DNA reads as TGCGCCAGCAGCTATGGCCGGAGCTTAAACACTGAAGCTTTCTTT. Protein product: CASSYGRSLNTEAFF.

This sequence joins TRBV19 and TRBJ2-4; D gene uncertain. V was shortened by 2 bases and J by 3 bases, with 17 bases between the two germline ends. The CDR3 consists of 17 residues. The V gene's germline CDR1 is LNHDA and CDR2 SQIVND (reference sequence). CDR3 sequence (DNA): TGTGCCAGTAGTATACTGGGCGAAGGTCCCCACAAAAACATTCAGTACTTC. Its protein is CASSILGEGPHKNIQYF.